A single sample gave rise to the 19 T cell receptor beta chains below, sequenced in a study of T cells after yellow fever vaccination. TCRdb reanalysed the 5' RACE reads using MiXCR and keeps one entry per CDR3 protein. The sample carries about 58,000 distinct CDR3 sequences, roughly 6.9% recorded once. The sample consisted of CD8+ T cells sorted from PBMCs, taken on the day of the first yellow fever vaccination. Every receptor here comes from a man aged 18-30 years who received the YFV17D yellow fever vaccine.

This clonotype was counted a few times. The gene calls are TRBV20-1 and TRBJ2-7; D remains unclear. The CDR3 is made up of 14 amino acids. CDR1 DFQATT and CDR2 SNEGSKA come from the germline V gene (reference sequence). Trimming pared 6 bases from V and 6 bases from J, leaving 21 bases between. The CDR3 here is CSAETSRSSSEQYF. For the CDR3, the DNA is TGCAGTGCAGAAACCTCACGGTCCTCTTCCGAGCAGTACTTC.

This clonotype was observed at least ten times. The rearrangement joins TRBV10-2 to TRBJ1-2; 8 positions agree with TRBD1. The CDR3 extends over 11 amino acids. Germline V gene lookup returns CDR1 WSHSY and CDR2 SAAADI. This chain's CDR3 is CAVDRGYGYTF. Here the CDR3 DNA reads TGCGCAGTAGACAGGGGCTATGGCTACACCTTC.

Many counts were recorded for this clonotype. V is TRBV7-9 and J is TRBJ2-3; TRBD2 agrees at 8 bases. CDR3 length equals 15 residues. Trimming cost V 5 bases and J 4 bases; bases outside gene matches: 8. Germline CDR1 SEHNR, CDR2 FQNEAQ (reference sequence). The CDR3 DNA is TGTGCCAGCAGCCCTTCGGGGGGGGCCTCAGATACGCAGTATTTT. Translating it yields CASSPSGGASDTQYF. Variable domain in full (rest from reference TRBV7-9 and TRBJ2-3): DTGVSQNPRHKITKRGQNVTFRCDPISEHNRLYWYRQTLGQGPEFLTYFQNEAQLEKSRLLSDRFSAERPKGSFSTLEIQRTEQGDSAMYLCASSPSGGASDTQYFGPGTRLTVL.

This clonotype was counted at least ten times. The chain joins TRBV11-2 to TRBJ2-7; 9 bases match TRBD1. Trimming removed 5 bases from V and 6 bases from J; junction bases left unmatched: 5. CDR1 SGHAT and CDR2 FQNNGV come from the germline V gene. The CDR3 sequence is 13 residues long. The CDR3 loop reads CASSTGTGTEQYV. Written as DNA, the CDR3 is TGTGCCAGCAGCACCGGGACAGGGACCGAGCAGTACGTC.

This clonotype has more than one count but fewer than ten. The V call is TRBV7-2, the J call TRBJ1-4, with no clear D. The CDR3 is made up of 16 amino acids. The V end lost 2 bases, the J end lost 6 bases, and 16 bases lay between the germline ends. CDR1 SGHTA and CDR2 FQGNSA come from the germline V gene. The CDR3: CASSLPTIEQDEKLFF. CDR3 nucleotide sequence: TGTGCCAGCAGCTTACCCACGATCGAGCAGGATGAAAAACTGTTTTTT.

The rearrangement links TRBV7-9 to TRBJ2-6; D ambiguous. The germline V gene encodes CDR1 SEHNR and CDR2 FQNEAQ (reference sequence). The CDR3 runs to 14 residues. V lost 5 bases and J 3 bases, leaving 8 bases between the germline ends. In DNA, the CDR3 is TGTGCCAGCAGCCCACGGGTTGGGGCCAACGTCCTGACTTTC. Its protein is CASSPRVGANVLTF.

This clonotype was counted ten times or more. This chain connects TRBV12-3 or TRBV12-4 to TRBJ2-3, with D tentatively TRBD2 (6 bases). The V and J ends lost 7 bases and 1 base respectively, with 18 bases between them. CDR3 size: 16 residues. The CDR3 sequence: CASNVIGGVGTDTQYF. CDR3 nucleotide sequence: TGTGCCAGCAACGTAATCGGCGGGGTTGGCACAGATACGCAGTATTTT.

This clonotype has a handful of counts. The chain combines TRBV4-1 with TRBJ2-1; TRBD2 agrees at 7 bases. Looked up from germline, CDR1 is MGHRA and CDR2 is YSYEKL. The CDR3 covers 16 residues. V lost 3 bases and J lost 3; bases outside the gene matches: 8. CDR3 bases: TGCGCCAGCAGCCACGCGGGGGTAGGGATCTACAATGAGCAGTTCTTC. Translating it yields CASSHAGVGIYNEQFF.

This chain joins TRBV7-9 and TRBJ2-3, with D hard to call. The germline V and J ends were trimmed by 5 bases and 5 bases, with 11 bases remaining between them. This CDR3 region has 13 residues. Germline CDR1 and CDR2: SEHNR and FQNEAQ (reference sequence). CDR3 sequence (DNA): TGTGCCAGCAGCGCTCATCTAGAAGATACGCAGTATTTT. Translated: CASSAHLEDTQYF.

The rearrangement joins TRBV5-5 to TRBJ2-6; 7 nucleotides match TRBD1. V lost 7 bases and J lost 6; bases outside the gene matches: 10. This CDR3 is 15 amino acids long. Per the germline V gene, CDR1 is SGHKS and CDR2 is YYEKEE (reference sequence). The CDR3 DNA sequence: TGTGCCAGCGACTCTACAGGGGACGAGGCCAACGTCCTGACTTTC. As protein: CASDSTGDEANVLTF.

V and J are TRBV12-3 or TRBV12-4 and TRBJ2-5, with D possibly matching TRBD1 (7 bases). The CDR3 extends over 17 amino acids. With 6 bases removed from V and 3 bases from J, the gap between germline ends came to 23 bases. DNA for the CDR3: TGTGCCAGCAGCTCCCTAGGGGACTTCAGGGGGGAAGAGACCCAGTACTTC. As protein: CASSSLGDFRGEETQYF.

The V gene is TRBV10-3, the J gene TRBJ2-5; D might be TRBD2 (5 bases). Germline V gene data show CDR1 as ENHRY and CDR2 as SYGVKD. V gave up 3 bases and J gave up 3 bases, with 14 bases separating them. This CDR3 is 15 amino acids long. CDR3 DNA sequence: TGTGCCATCAGTGACCCCGGCGCGGAGGAAGAGACCCAGTACTTC. Its protein product is CAISDPGAEEETQYF.

This clonotype has only a few counts. V gene TRBV7-9 combines with J gene TRBJ1-1; D is unclear. The CDR3 runs to 11 residues. The germline V gene has CDR1 SEHNR and CDR2 FQNEAQ (reference sequence). Trimming removed 1 base from V and 4 bases from J, with 1 base in between. The CDR3 region is CASSLVTEAFF. CDR3 sequence (DNA): TGTGCCAGCAGCTTAGTCACTGAAGCTTTCTTT.

This clonotype was observed many times. The gene calls are TRBV20-1 and TRBJ1-2; D possibly corresponds to TRBD1 (5 bases). Germline V CDR1 and CDR2: DFQATT, SNEGSKA (reference sequence). V was trimmed by 2 bases and J by 7 bases, leaving 17 bases between them. The CDR3 is 14 amino acids. CDR3 in DNA: TGCAGTGCTAGACCCCGGGGGGAATTAGGTGGCTACACCTTC. This codes for CSARPRGELGGYTF.

This clonotype was observed many times. The V and J genes are TRBV3-1 and TRBJ2-6; D tentatively reads TRBD1 or TRBD2 (5 bases each). Trimming cost V 4 bases and J 4 bases, with 11 bases left between them. CDR1 and CDR2 from the germline V gene are LGHDT and YNNKEL (reference sequence). The CDR3 contains 15 residues. CDR3: CASSPHGDGANVLTF. The CDR3 nucleotides read TGTGCCAGCAGCCCCCACGGGGACGGGGCCAACGTCCTGACTTTC.

This rearrangement joins TRBV25-1 to TRBJ2-5, with D unresolved. This CDR3 has 13 residues. Trimming took 3 bases from V and 7 from J, leaving 12 bases between them. Germline values: CDR1 MGHDK, CDR2 SYGVNS. CDR3 residues: CASSDNLHWTQYF. CDR3 bases: TGTGCCAGCAGTGACAACCTTCACTGGACCCAGTACTTC.

This clonotype was counted between two and nine times. The genes are TRBV20-1 and TRBJ2-3; D remains unclear. The CDR3 is made up of 16 amino acids. From germline, CDR1 is DFQATT and CDR2 SNEGSKA (reference sequence). V lost 0 bases and J 0 bases, leaving 13 bases between the germline ends. The CDR3 DNA reads as TGCAGTGCTAGAGATTGGGCAGGCACTAGCACAGATACGCAGTATTTT. It is translated as CSARDWAGTSTDTQYF.

This clonotype turned up a few times. The chain has TRBV20-1 and TRBJ2-7; 7 bases agree with TRBD1. CDR1 is DFQATT, CDR2 SNEGSKA, per germline (reference sequence). J gave up 0 bases and V 4 bases, and 6 bases lay outside the gene matches. The CDR3 spans 14 residues. The DNA of the CDR3 is TGCAGTGCTAAGTCATGGGACAGCTCCTACGAGCAGTACGTC. Translating gives CSAKSWDSSYEQYV.

At least ten counts were recorded for this clonotype. This chain joins TRBV5-5 and TRBJ2-7; TRBD1 is a possible D gene (6 bases). The CDR3 is made up of 15 amino acids. Germline loops: CDR1 SGHKS, CDR2 YYEKEE (reference sequence). With 5 bases removed from V and 6 bases from J, the gap between germline ends came to 21 bases. The CDR3 is CASSVRPDRTLEQYF. For the CDR3, the DNA is TGTGCCAGCAGTGTGCGGCCTGACAGGACCCTCGAGCAGTACTTC.